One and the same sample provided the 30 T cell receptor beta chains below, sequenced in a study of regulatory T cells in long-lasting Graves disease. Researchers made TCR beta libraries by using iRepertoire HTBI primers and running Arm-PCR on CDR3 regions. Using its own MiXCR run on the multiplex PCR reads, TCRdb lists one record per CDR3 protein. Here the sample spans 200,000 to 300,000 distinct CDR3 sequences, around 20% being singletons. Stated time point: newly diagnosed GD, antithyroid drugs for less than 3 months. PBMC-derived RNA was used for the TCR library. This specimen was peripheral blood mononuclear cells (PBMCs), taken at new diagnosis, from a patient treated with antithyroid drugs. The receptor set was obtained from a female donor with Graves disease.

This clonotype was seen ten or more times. CDR3 loop: CSVEIGSGYEQYF. The CDR3 nucleotides are TGCAGCGTTGAAATCGGCAGTGGCTACGAGCAGTACTTC. The rearrangement joins TRBV29-1 to TRBJ2-7; the D is unclear. The CDR3 has 13 residues. Trimming shortened V by 2 bases and J by 3 bases, and 11 bases separated the two germline ends. Germline CDR1 SQVTM, CDR2 ANQGSEA.

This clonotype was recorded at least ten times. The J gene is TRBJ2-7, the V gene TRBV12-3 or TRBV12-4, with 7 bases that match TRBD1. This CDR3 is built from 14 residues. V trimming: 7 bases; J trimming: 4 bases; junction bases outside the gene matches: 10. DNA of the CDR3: TGTGCCAGCACGCGACACGCAGGGGGTTACGAGCAGTACTTC. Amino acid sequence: CASTRHAGGYEQYF.

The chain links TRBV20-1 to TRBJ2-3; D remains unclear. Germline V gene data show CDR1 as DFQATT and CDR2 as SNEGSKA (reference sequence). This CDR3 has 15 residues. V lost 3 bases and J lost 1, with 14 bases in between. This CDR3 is CSASPTTPGTDTQYF. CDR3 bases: TGCAGTGCTAGCCCTACAACACCTGGCACAGATACGCAGTATTTT.

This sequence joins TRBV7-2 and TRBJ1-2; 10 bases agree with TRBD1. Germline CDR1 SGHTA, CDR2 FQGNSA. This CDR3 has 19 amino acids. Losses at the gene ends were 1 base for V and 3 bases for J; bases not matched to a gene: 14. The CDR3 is CASSLELPGTGALYYGYTF. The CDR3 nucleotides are TGTGCCAGCAGCTTAGAACTCCCCGGGACAGGGGCCCTCTACTATGGCTACACCTTC.

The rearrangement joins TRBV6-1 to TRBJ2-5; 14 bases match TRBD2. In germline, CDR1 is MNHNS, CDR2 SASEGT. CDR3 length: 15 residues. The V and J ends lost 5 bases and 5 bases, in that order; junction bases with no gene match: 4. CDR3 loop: CASSTTSGGAETQYF. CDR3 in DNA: TGTGCCAGCAGTACGACTAGCGGGGGGGCGGAGACCCAGTACTTC.

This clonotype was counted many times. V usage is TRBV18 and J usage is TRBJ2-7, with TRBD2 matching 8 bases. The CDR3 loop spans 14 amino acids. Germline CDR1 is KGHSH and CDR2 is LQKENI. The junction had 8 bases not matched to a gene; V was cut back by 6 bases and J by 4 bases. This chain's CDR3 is CASSQGTRAYEQYF. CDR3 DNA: TGTGCCAGCTCCCAGGGGACTAGGGCGTACGAGCAGTACTTC. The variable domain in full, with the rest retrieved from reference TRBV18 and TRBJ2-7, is NAGVMQNPRHLVRRRGQEARLRCSPMKGHSHVYWYRQLPEEGLKFMVYLQKENIIDESGMPKERFSAEFPKEGPSILRIQQVVRGDSAAYFCASSQGTRAYEQYFGPGTRLTVT.

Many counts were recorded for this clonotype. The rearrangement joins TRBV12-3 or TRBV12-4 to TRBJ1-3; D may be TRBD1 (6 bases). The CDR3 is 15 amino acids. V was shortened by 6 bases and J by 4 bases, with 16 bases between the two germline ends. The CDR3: CASSLPSRGGNTIYF. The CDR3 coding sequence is TGTGCCAGCAGCCTCCCGAGCAGGGGAGGAAACACCATATATTTT.

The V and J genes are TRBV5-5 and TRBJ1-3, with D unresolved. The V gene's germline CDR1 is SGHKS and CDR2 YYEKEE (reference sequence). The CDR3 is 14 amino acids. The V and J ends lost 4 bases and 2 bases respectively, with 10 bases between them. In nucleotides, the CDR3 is TGTGCCAGCAGCCCGATCTTTGCTGGAAACACCATATATTTT. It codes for CASSPIFAGNTIYF.

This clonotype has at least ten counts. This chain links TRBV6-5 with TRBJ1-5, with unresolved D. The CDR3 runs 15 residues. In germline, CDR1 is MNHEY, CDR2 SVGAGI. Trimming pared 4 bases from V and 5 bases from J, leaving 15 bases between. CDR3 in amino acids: CASSSGEGRHQPQHF. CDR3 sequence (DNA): TGTGCCAGCAGTTCGGGCGAAGGACGGCATCAGCCCCAGCATTTT.

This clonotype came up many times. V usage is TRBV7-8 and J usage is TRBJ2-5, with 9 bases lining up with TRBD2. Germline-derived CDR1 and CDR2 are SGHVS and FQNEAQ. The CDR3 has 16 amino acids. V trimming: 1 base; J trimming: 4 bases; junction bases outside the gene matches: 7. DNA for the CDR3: TGTGCCAGCAGCTTAGTCTTCGCGGGAGGGCGAGAGACCCAGTACTTC. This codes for CASSLVFAGGRETQYF.

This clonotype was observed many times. The CDR3 loop reads CSVLQGVDGYTF. CDR3 coding DNA: TGCAGCGTCCTACAGGGGGTTGATGGCTACACCTTC. The gene calls are TRBV29-1 and TRBJ1-2; 8 bases agree with TRBD1. The CDR3 sequence is 12 residues long. J gave up 6 bases and V 6 bases, and 6 bases lay outside the gene matches. Germline values: CDR1 SQVTM, CDR2 ANQGSEA.

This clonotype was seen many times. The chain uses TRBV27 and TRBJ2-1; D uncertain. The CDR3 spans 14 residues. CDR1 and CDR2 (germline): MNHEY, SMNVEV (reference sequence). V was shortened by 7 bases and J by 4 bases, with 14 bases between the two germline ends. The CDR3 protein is CASTSLQAYNEQFF. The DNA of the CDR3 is TGTGCCAGCACCTCCCTCCAAGCTTACAATGAGCAGTTCTTC.

CDR3 nucleotide sequence: TGTGCCAGCAGCTTCGGCTCGGGACAGGGCAAGAACTATGGCTACACCTTC. Protein sequence: CASSFGSGQGKNYGYTF. The chain recombines TRBV11-2 with TRBJ1-2, with TRBD1 identical over 9 bases. Germline V gene data show CDR1 as SGHAT and CDR2 as FQNNGV. V shed 3 bases, J shed 2 bases, and the junction held 10 bases outside the gene matches. This CDR3 is 17 amino acids long.

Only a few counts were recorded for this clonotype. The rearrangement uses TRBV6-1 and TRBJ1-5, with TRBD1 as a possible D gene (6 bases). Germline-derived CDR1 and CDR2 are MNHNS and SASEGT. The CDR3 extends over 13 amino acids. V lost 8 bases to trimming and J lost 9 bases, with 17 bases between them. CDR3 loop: CASGQGGLAPQHF. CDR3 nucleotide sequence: TGTGCCAGCGGCCAAGGGGGTCTGGCGCCCCAGCATTTT.

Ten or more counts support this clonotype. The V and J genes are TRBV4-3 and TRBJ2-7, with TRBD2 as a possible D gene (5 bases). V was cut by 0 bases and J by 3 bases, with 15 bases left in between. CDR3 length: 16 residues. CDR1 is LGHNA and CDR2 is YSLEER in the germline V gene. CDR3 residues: CASSQEIGLLNYEQYF. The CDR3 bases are TGCGCCAGCAGCCAAGAAATAGGACTCCTAAACTACGAGCAGTACTTC.

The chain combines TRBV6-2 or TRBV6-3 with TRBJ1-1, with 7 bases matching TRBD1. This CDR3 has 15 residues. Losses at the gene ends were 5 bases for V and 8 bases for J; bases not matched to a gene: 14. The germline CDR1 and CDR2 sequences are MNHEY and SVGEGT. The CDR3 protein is CASSGGKTGTREAFF. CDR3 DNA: TGTGCCAGCAGTGGGGGAAAGACAGGGACCAGGGAAGCTTTCTTT.

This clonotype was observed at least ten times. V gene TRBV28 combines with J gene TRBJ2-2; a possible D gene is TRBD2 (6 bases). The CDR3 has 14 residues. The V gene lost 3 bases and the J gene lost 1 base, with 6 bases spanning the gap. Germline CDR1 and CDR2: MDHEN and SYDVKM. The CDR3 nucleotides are TGTGCCAGCAGTTTGGGGGGGAACACCGGGGAGCTGTTTTTT. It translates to CASSLGGNTGELFF.

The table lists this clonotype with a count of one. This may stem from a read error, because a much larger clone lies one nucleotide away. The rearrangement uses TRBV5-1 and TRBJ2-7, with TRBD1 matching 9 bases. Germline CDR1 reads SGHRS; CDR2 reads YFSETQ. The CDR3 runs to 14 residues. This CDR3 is CASTRDRVEGEQCF. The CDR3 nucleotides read TGCGCCAGCACCAGGGACAGGGTAGAAGGCGAGCAGTGCTTC. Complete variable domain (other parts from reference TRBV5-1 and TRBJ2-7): KAGVTQTPRYLIKTRGQQVTLSCSPISGHRSVSWYQQTPGQGLQFLFEYFSETQRNKGNFPGRFSGRQFSNSRSEMNVSTLELGDSALYLCASTRDRVEGEQCFGPGTRLTVT.

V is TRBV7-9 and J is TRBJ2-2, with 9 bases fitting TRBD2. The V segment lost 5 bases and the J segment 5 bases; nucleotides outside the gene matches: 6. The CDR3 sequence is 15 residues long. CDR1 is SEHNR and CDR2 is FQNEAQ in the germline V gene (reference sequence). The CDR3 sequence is CASSLRGLATGELFF. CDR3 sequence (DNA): TGTGCCAGCAGCCTGAGGGGACTAGCTACCGGGGAGCTGTTTTTT.

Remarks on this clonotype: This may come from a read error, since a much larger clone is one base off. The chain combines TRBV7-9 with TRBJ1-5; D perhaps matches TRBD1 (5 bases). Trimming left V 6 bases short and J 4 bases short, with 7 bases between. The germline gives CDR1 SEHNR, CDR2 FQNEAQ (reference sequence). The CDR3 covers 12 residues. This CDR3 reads CASSKGNQPQHF. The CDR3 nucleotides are TGTGCCAGCAGTAAGGGGAATCAGCCCCAGCATTTT.

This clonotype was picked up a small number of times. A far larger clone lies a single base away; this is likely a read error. The CDR3 loop is CASSHGRNTEAFF. In DNA, the CDR3 is TGTGCCAGCAGCCACGGACGGAACACTGAAGCTTTCTTT. The rearrangement joins TRBV3-1 to TRBJ1-1; D is unclear. CDR3 length equals 13 residues. The V gene's germline CDR1 is LGHDT and CDR2 YNNKEL (reference sequence). V was shortened by 3 bases and J by 1 base, with 6 bases between the two germline ends.

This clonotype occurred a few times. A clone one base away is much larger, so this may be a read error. The CDR3 loop reads CASTHQGADVLTF. The CDR3 nucleotides read TGTGCCAGCACCCACCAGGGGGCCGACGTCCTGACTTTC. The chain has TRBV28 and TRBJ2-6; 8 nucleotides line up with TRBD1. Germline V gene lookup returns CDR1 MDHEN and CDR2 SYDVKM. The CDR3 totals 13 residues.

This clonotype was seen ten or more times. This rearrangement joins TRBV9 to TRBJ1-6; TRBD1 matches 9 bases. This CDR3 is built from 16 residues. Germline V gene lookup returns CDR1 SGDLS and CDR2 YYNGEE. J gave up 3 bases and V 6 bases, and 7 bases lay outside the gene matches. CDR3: CASTPDRGHYNSPLHF. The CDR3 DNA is TGTGCCAGCACCCCGGACAGGGGCCACTATAATTCACCCCTCCACTTT. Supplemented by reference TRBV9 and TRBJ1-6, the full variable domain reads DSGVTQTPKHLITATGQRVTLRCSPRSGDLSVYWYQQSLDQGLQFLIQYYNGEERAKGNILERFSAQQFPDLHSELNLSSLELGDSALYFCASTPDRGHYNSPLHFGNGTRLTVT.

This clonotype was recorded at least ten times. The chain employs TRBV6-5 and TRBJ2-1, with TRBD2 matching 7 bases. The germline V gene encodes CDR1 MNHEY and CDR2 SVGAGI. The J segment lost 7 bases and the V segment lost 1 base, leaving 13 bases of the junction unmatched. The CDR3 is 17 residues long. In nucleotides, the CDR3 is TGTGCCAGCAGTTACTACGAGGGAGGGGCAGGGAGGAATGAGCAGTTCTTC. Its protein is CASSYYEGGAGRNEQFF.

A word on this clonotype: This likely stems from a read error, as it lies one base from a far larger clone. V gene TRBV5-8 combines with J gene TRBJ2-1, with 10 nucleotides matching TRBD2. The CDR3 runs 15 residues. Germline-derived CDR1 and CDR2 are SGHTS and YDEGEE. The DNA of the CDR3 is TGCGCCAGCAGCCATAGAGCGGGGGGGATGGTTAAGCAGTTCTTC. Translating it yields CASSHRAGGMVKQFF.

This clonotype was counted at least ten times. CDR3 residues: CASSFSTGQETQYF. The CDR3, as DNA: TGTGCCAGCAGCTTTTCGACCGGTCAAGAGACCCAGTACTTC. V usage is TRBV7-2 and J usage is TRBJ2-5, with D unresolved. Germline CDR1 SGHTA, CDR2 FQGNSA. The CDR3 contains 14 residues. The germline V and J ends were trimmed by 3 bases and 2 bases, with 10 bases remaining between them.

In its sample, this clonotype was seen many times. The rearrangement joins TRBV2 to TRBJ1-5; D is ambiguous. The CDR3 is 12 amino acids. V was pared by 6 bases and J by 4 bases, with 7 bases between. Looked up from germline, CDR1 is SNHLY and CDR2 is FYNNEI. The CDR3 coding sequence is TGTGCCAGCAGCCGACCTAATCAGCCCCAGCATTTT. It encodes CASSRPNQPQHF.

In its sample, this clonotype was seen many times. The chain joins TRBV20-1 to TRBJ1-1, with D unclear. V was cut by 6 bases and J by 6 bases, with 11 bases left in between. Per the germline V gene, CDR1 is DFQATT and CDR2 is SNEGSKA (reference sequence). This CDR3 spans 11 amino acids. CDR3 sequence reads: CSAPPGAEAFF. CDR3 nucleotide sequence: TGCAGTGCACCCCCCGGGGCTGAAGCTTTCTTT.

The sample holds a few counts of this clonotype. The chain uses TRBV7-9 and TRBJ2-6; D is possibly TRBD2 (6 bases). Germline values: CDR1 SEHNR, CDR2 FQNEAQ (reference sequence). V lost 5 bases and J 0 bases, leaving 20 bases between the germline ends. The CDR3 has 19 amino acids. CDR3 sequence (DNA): TGTGCCAGCAGCCGCCCACGCGGGACCACAGTCTCTGGGGCCAACGTCCTGACTTTC. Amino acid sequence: CASSRPRGTTVSGANVLTF.

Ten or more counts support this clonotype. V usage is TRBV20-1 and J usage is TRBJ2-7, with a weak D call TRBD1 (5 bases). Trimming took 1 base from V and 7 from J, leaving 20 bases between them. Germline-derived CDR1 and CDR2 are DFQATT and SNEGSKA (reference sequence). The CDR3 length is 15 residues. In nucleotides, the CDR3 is TGCAGTGCTAGAGTAGCCGACAGAGCGTACGGTGAGCAGTACTTC. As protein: CSARVADRAYGEQYF.